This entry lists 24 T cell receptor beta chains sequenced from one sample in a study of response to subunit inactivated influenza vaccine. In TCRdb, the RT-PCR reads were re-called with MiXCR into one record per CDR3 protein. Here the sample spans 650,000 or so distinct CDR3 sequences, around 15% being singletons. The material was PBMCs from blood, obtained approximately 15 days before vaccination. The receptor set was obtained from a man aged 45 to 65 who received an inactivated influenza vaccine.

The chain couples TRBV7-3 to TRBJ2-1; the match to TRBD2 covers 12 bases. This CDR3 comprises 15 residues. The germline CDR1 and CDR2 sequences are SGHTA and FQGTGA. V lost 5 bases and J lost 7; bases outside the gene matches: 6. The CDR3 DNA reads TGTGCCAGCAGCCGTCTAGCGGGAGGGCTTAATGAGCAGTTCTTC. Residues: CASSRLAGGLNEQFF.

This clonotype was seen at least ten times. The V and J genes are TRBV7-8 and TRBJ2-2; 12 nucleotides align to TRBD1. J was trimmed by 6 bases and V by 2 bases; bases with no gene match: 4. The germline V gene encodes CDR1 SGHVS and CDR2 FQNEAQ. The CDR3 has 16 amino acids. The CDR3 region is CASSLSGTGGSGELFF. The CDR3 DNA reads TGTGCCAGCAGCTTAAGCGGGACAGGGGGCTCCGGGGAGCTGTTTTTT.

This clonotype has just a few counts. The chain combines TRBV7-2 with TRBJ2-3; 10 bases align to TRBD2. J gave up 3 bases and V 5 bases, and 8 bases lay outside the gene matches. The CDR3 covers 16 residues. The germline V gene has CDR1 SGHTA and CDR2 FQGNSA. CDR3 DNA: TGTGCCAGCAGCGGGCCTAGCGGGGGTATTACAGATACGCAGTATTTT. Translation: CASSGPSGGITDTQYF.

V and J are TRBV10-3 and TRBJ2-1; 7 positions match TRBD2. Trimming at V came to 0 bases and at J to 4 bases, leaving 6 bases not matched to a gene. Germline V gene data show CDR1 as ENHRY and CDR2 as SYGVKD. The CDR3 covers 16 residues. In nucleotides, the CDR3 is TGTGCCATCAGTGAGTCTCTAGCGGAGTTATACAATGAGCAGTTCTTC. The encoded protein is CAISESLAELYNEQFF.

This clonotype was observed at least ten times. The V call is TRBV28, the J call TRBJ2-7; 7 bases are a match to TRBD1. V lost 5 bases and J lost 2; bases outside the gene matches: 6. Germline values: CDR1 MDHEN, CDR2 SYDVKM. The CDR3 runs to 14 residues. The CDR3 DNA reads TGTGCCAGCAGTCCAACGACAGGGACCTACGAGCAGTACTTC. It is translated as CASSPTTGTYEQYF.

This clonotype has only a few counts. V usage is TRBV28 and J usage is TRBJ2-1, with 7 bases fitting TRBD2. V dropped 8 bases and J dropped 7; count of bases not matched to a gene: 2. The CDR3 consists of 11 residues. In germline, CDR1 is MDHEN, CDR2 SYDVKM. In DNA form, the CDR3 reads TGTGCCAGCGGGGGGGGAAATGAGCAGTTCTTC. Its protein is CASGGGNEQFF. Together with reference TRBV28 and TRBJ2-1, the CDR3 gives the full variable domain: DVKVTQSSRYLVKRTGEKVFLECVQDMDHENMFWYRQDPGLGLRLIYFSYDVKMKEKGDIPEGYSVSREKKERFSLILESASTNQTSMYLCASGGGNEQFFGPGTRLTVL.

The CDR3 DNA is TGTGCCAGCAGCACCGGGACAGGGTATACGCAGTATTTT. It yields the protein CASSTGTGYTQYF. This chain uses TRBV11-2 with TRBJ2-3; TRBD1 aligns across 9 bases. With 5 bases clipped from V and 7 bases from J, the junction kept 4 bases outside the gene matches. Germline values: CDR1 SGHAT, CDR2 FQNNGV. CDR3 length: 13 residues.

CDR3 DNA: TGTGCCAGCAGTTACCGGGACAGGGGGCCGACGTCCACAGATACGCAGTATTTT. Translating it yields CASSYRDRGPTSTDTQYF. This chain connects TRBV7-2 to TRBJ2-3; 12 bases are a match to TRBD1. CDR1 and CDR2 (germline): SGHTA, FQGNSA. V trimming: 6 bases; J trimming: 2 bases; junction bases outside the gene matches: 12. The CDR3 length is 18 residues.

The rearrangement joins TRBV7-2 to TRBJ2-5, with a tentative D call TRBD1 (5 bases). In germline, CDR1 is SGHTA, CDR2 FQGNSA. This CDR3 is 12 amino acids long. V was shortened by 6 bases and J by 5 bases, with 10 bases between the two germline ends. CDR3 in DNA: TGTGCCAGCAGATCAGGGTTGGAGACCCAGTACTTC. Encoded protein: CASRSGLETQYF.

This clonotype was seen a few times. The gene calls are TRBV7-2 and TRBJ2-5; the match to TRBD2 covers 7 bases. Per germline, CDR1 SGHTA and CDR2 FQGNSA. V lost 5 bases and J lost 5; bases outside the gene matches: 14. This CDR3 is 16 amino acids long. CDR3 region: CASSPQAWGGKETQYF. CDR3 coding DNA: TGTGCCAGCAGCCCCCAGGCATGGGGGGGGAAGGAGACCCAGTACTTC.

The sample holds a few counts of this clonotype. The CDR3 coding sequence is TGTGCCAGTAGTATAGAGGCACGGATCAGGCAAAACATTCAGTACTTC. Protein: CASSIEARIRQNIQYF. This chain connects TRBV19 to TRBJ2-4; D is undetermined. Deletions cut 0 bases from V and 5 bases from J, with 14 bases between. CDR1 LNHDA and CDR2 SQIVND come from the germline V gene (reference sequence). The CDR3 sequence is 16 residues long.

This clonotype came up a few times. The CDR3 sequence: CASSTGQGVSNQPQHF. The CDR3 DNA is TGTGCCAGCAGTACCGGCCAGGGTGTAAGCAATCAGCCCCAGCATTTT. The chain has TRBV12-3 or TRBV12-4 and TRBJ1-5; D is possibly TRBD1 (5 bases). CDR3 length: 16 amino acids. Trimming left V 5 bases short and J 1 base short, with 15 bases between.

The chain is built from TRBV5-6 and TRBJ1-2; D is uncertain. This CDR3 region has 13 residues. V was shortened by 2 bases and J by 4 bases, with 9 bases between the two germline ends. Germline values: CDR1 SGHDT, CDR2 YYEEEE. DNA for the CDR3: TGTGCCAGCAGCTTCGAACGGTTCTATGGCTACACCTTC. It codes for CASSFERFYGYTF.

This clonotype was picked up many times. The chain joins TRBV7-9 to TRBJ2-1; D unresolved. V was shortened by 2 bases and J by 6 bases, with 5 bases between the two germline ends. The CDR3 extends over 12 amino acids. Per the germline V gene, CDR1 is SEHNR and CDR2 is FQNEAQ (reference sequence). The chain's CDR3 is CASSLSSNEQFF. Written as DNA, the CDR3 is TGTGCCAGCAGCTTATCCAGCAATGAGCAGTTCTTC.

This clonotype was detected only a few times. The CDR3 is CASSAGLNYEQYF. The CDR3 DNA reads as TGCGCCAGCAGTGCAGGGCTAAACTACGAGCAGTACTTC. The chain combines TRBV10-1 with TRBJ2-7, with D perhaps TRBD1 (5 bases). Germline CDR1 reads WNHNN; CDR2 reads SYGVQD (reference sequence). V was clipped by 4 bases and J by 3 bases, with 10 bases between them. This CDR3 is 13 amino acids long.

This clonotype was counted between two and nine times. The CDR3 here is CASSEQRSYEQYF. The CDR3 DNA sequence: TGTGCCAGCAGTGAGCAGCGTTCCTACGAGCAGTACTTC. The V gene is TRBV6-1, the J gene TRBJ2-7; D ambiguous. In germline, CDR1 is MNHNS, CDR2 SASEGT. Between the trimmed V and J ends, which lost 3 bases and 1 base, there was a span of 7 bases. CDR3 length: 13 residues.

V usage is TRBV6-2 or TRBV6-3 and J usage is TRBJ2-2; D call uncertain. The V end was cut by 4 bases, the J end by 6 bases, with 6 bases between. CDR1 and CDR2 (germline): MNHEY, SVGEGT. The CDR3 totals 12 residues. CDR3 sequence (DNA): TGTGCCAGCAGTTGGGTCTCCGGGGAGCTGTTTTTT. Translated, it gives CASSWVSGELFF.

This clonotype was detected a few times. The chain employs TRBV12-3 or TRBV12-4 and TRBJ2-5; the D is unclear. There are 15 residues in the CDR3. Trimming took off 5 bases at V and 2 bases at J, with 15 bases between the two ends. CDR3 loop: CASSLSRKPQETQYF. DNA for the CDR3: TGTGCCAGCAGTCTATCTAGGAAACCTCAAGAGACCCAGTACTTC.

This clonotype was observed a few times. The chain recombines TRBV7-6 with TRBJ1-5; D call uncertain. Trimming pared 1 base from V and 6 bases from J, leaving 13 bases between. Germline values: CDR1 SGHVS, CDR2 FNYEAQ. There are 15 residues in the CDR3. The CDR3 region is CASSLVAGPGQPQHF. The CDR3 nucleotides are TGTGCCAGCAGCTTAGTGGCAGGTCCGGGTCAGCCCCAGCATTTT.

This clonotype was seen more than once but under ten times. CDR3 loop: CSVALFGAGTEAFF. For the CDR3, the DNA is TGCAGCGTGGCCCTGTTTGGGGCGGGCACTGAAGCTTTCTTT. The rearrangement links TRBV29-1 to TRBJ1-1; tentative D call: TRBD1 (5 bases). The germline V gene has CDR1 SQVTM and CDR2 ANQGSEA. The CDR3 covers 14 residues. V lost 6 bases and J lost 4, with 18 bases in between.

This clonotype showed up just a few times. The CDR3 DNA reads as TGTGCCAGCAGCGTCGGGAGTCGGGCAGATACGCAGTATTTT. Residues: CASSVGSRADTQYF. The rearrangement links TRBV9 to TRBJ2-3; a weak D match, TRBD2 (6 bases). The germline V gene encodes CDR1 SGDLS and CDR2 YYNGEE. CDR3 length: 14 residues. Trimming cost V 2 bases and J 4 bases, with 11 bases left between them.

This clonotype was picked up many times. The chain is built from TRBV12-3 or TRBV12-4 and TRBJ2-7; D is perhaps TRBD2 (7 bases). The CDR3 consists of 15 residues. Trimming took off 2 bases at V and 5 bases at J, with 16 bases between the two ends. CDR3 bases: TGTGCCAGCAGTTTAAGGGGGGGGAGTATGAACGAGCAGTACTTC. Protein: CASSLRGGSMNEQYF.

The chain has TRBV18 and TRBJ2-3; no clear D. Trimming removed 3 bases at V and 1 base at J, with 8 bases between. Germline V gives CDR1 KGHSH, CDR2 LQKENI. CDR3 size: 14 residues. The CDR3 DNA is TGTGCCAGCTCACCTCTATCTCGCACAGATACGCAGTATTTT. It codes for CASSPLSRTDTQYF.

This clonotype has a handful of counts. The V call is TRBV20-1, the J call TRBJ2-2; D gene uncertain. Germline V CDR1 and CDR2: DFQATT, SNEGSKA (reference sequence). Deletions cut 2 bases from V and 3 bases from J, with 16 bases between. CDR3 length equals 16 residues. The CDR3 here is CSARTSSGRDTGELFF. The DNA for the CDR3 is TGCAGTGCTAGAACCTCCTCGGGTAGAGACACCGGGGAGCTGTTTTTT.